This T cell receptor beta chain was sequenced for a study of blood T cell repertoires in COVID-19. Study in general: The analysed material was cDNA or gDNA that came from T cells, B-cell-depleted T cells, or PBMCs.

As originally analysed: By means of reference gene primer amplification, nucleated cell counts were estimated. The method was immunoSEQ multiplex PCR; TCRdb's version includes in-frame clones alone and lacks a portion of them. V, J and clone size reflect that table, while D and trimming were determined from the DNA. The data show 100,000 to 150,000 clones, around 83% seen once. The V gene's germline CDR1 is SEHNR and CDR2 FQNEAQ (reference sequence). CDR3 length: 13 amino acids. V lost 3 bases and J lost 5; bases outside the gene matches: 1. Material: peripheral blood. The V and J genes are TRBV7-9 and TRBJ2-4, with TRBD1 identical over 7 bases. The clonotype comes from an elderly man with active or convalescent COVID-19. The CDR3 is CASSFGQENIQYF. The CDR3 coding sequence is TGTGCCAGCAGCTTTGGACAGGAAAACATTCAGTACTTC.